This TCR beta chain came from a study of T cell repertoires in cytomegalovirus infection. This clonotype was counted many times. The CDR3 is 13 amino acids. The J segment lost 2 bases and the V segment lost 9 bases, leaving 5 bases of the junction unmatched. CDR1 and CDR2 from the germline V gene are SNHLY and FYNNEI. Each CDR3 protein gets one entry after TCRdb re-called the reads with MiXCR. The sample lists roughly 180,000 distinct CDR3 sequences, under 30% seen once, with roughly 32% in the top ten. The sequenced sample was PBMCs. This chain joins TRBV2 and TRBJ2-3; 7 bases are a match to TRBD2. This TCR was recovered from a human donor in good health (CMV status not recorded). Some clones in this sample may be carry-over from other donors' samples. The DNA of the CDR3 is TGTGCCAGTGGGGGGGTTTTCACAGATACGCAGTATTTT. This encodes CASGGVFTDTQYF. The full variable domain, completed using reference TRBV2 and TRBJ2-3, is EPEVTQTPSHQVTQMGQEVILRCVPISNHLYFYWYRQILGQKVEFLVSFYNNEISEKSEIFDDQFSVERPDGSNFTLKIRSTKLEDSAMYFCASGGVFTDTQYFGPGTRLTVL.